A single sample gave rise to the 24 T cell receptor beta chains below, sequenced in a study of blood T cells in healthy people across ages. Alongside a J-beta primer mix, a sample-barcoded 5' primer served in a second PCR lasting about 7 to 12 cycles. TCRdb analysed the 5' RACE reads with MiXCR anew, one entry per CDR3 protein. This table has about 800,000 distinct CDR3 sequences, 20% to 25% appearing once. The same sample was also used in a study of T cells of mothers and their children.

Sequenced: blood. The receptor set was obtained from a boy between 5 and 17 years old in good health.

This clonotype showed up just a few times. The J gene is TRBJ1-5, the V gene TRBV28, with D uncertain. Germline CDR1 and CDR2: MDHEN and SYDVKM. The germline V and J ends were trimmed by 6 bases and 4 bases, with 13 bases remaining between them. The length of the CDR3 is 14 residues. The CDR3 here is CASRSPGSNQPQHF. Written as DNA, the CDR3 is TGTGCCAGCAGGTCCCCCGGCTCAAATCAGCCCCAGCATTTT.

At least ten counts were recorded for this clonotype. This rearrangement joins TRBV9 to TRBJ2-1; D is possibly TRBD1 (6 bases). V lost 4 bases and J 0 bases, leaving 14 bases between the germline ends. Germline V gene lookup returns CDR1 SGDLS and CDR2 YYNGEE. The CDR3 consists of 16 residues. The CDR3 sequence: CASSSDRSSSYNEQFF. The CDR3 DNA follows: TGTGCCAGCAGCTCAGACAGGTCCAGCTCCTACAATGAGCAGTTCTTC.

This clonotype was counted once. Written as DNA, the CDR3 is TGTGCCAGCAGCTTAGTGGGGGCGGAAGATACGCAGTATTTT. Its protein product is CASSLVGAEDTQYF. This chain uses TRBV7-2 with TRBJ2-3; tentative D call: TRBD1 (6 bases). Looked up from germline, CDR1 is SGHTA and CDR2 is FQGNSA. The CDR3 has 14 residues. V lost 1 base, J lost 5 bases, and 10 bases lay in between.

This clonotype has more than one count but fewer than ten. J is TRBJ2-5 and V is TRBV29-1, with a weak D call TRBD2 (6 bases). Germline V gene sequence: CDR1 SQVTM, CDR2 ANQGSEA. This CDR3 region has 14 residues. With 1 base removed from V and 6 bases from J, the gap between germline ends came to 15 bases. The CDR3 loop is CSVEGLGFEKTQYF. As DNA, the CDR3 is TGCAGCGTTGAAGGACTAGGTTTCGAGAAGACCCAGTACTTC.

In its sample, this clonotype was seen a few times. This chain links TRBV20-1 with TRBJ1-2; D may be TRBD1 (5 bases). The length of the CDR3 is 14 residues. Trimming shortened V by 5 bases and J by 4 bases, and 17 bases separated the two germline ends. The germline V gene has CDR1 DFQATT and CDR2 SNEGSKA (reference sequence). DNA for the CDR3: TGCAGTGCTCCACTTCCCCGGGGCCTCTATGGCTACACCTTC. This codes for CSAPLPRGLYGYTF.

A few counts support this clonotype. In nucleotides, the CDR3 is TGTGCCAGCAGCTATACTACAGGGGGCAATCAGCCCCAGCATTTT. Translated, it gives CASSYTTGGNQPQHF. The gene calls are TRBV7-9 and TRBJ1-5, with 7 bases aligning to TRBD1. CDR3 length: 15 amino acids. V trimming: 4 bases; J trimming: 2 bases; junction bases outside the gene matches: 5. Germline V gene sequence: CDR1 SEHNR, CDR2 FQNEAQ (reference sequence). The variable domain in full, with the rest retrieved from reference TRBV7-9 and TRBJ1-5, is DTGVSQNPRHKITKRGQNVTFRCDPISEHNRLYWYRQTLGQGPEFLTYFQNEAQLEKSRLLSDRFSAERPKGSFSTLEIQRTEQGDSAMYLCASSYTTGGNQPQHFGDGTRLSIL.

V and J are TRBV7-8 and TRBJ2-3, with a weak D call TRBD2 (6 bases). Germline-derived CDR1 and CDR2 are SGHVS and FQNEAQ. V shed 5 bases and J shed 0 bases, with 18 bases lying between them. This CDR3 is 17 amino acids long. The CDR3 reads CASSPRAGRGSTDTQYF. The DNA for the CDR3 is TGTGCCAGCAGCCCGAGGGCGGGACGTGGTAGCACAGATACGCAGTATTTT.

The sample holds a few counts of this clonotype. The CDR3 bases are TGTGCCAGCAGTGAGTCAGGGGGTTACACTGAAGCTTTCTTT. This sequence encodes CASSESGGYTEAFF. The chain combines TRBV25-1 with TRBJ1-1, with 7 bases lining up with TRBD1. Trimming at V came to 3 bases and at J to 3 bases, leaving 4 bases not matched to a gene. Per germline, CDR1 MGHDK and CDR2 SYGVNS. The CDR3 is made up of 14 amino acids. Using reference TRBV25-1 and TRBJ1-1 for the parts outside the CDR3, the full variable domain is EADIYQTPRYLVIGTGKKITLECSQTMGHDKMYWYQQDPGMELHLIHYSYGVNSTEKGDLSSESTVSRIRTEHFPLTLESARPSHTSQYLCASSESGGYTEAFFGQGTRLTVV.

The V call is TRBV10-3, the J call TRBJ1-3; the match to TRBD1 covers 7 bases. Germline lookup yields CDR1 ENHRY and CDR2 SYGVKD. The CDR3 consists of 14 residues. The V segment lost 7 bases and the J segment 4 bases; nucleotides outside the gene matches: 7. Written as DNA, the CDR3 is TGTGCCATCAATCGACAGGGAGGGGGAAACACCATATATTTT. Encoded protein: CAINRQGGGNTIYF.

The chain combines TRBV28 with TRBJ2-2; the match to TRBD1 covers 11 bases. V lost 8 bases, J lost 5 bases, and 10 bases stayed unmatched. The CDR3 totals 16 residues. Germline V gene data show CDR1 as MDHEN and CDR2 as SYDVKM. The CDR3 here is CASLDRGRERTGELFF. Written as DNA, the CDR3 is TGTGCCAGCCTGGACAGGGGGCGCGAGCGGACCGGGGAGCTGTTTTTT.

This clonotype was observed a handful of times. The CDR3 end shows no conserved phenylalanine or tryptophan, and so a read error is likely. CDR3: CASSVYRGFADTQYL. Here the CDR3 DNA reads TGTGCCAGCAGTGTATACAGGGGTTTCGCAGATACGCAGTATCTT. The chain employs TRBV27 and TRBJ2-3; TRBD1 aligns across 7 bases. This CDR3 has 15 residues. In germline, CDR1 is MNHEY, CDR2 SMNVEV (reference sequence). Unmatched junction bases numbered 9, after V lost 5 bases and J lost 4 bases.

V usage is TRBV2 and J usage is TRBJ2-2; D may be TRBD2 (5 bases). The V and J ends lost 2 bases and 5 bases respectively, with 12 bases between them. CDR1 and CDR2 from the germline V gene are SNHLY and FYNNEI. CDR3 size: 15 residues. The CDR3 nucleotides read TGTGCCAGCAGTGAAATGGGGAGCACTACCGGGGAGCTGTTTTTT. Translating it yields CASSEMGSTTGELFF. The whole variable domain, remainder taken from reference TRBV2 and TRBJ2-2, is EPEVTQTPSHQVTQMGQEVILRCVPISNHLYFYWYRQILGQKVEFLVSFYNNEISEKSEIFDDQFSVERPDGSNFTLKIRSTKLEDSAMYFCASSEMGSTTGELFFGEGSRLTVL.

V is TRBV27 and J is TRBJ2-5, with D perhaps TRBD2 (7 bases). Germline assignment: CDR1 MNHEY and CDR2 SMNVEV (reference sequence). The V and J ends lost 5 bases and 1 base respectively, with 20 bases between them. This CDR3 has 17 residues. This chain's CDR3 is CASSLSPRAGAQETQYF. For the CDR3, the DNA is TGTGCCAGCAGTCTTTCGCCACGGGCGGGGGCCCAAGAGACCCAGTACTTC.

This clonotype was seen a handful of times. This rearrangement joins TRBV7-9 to TRBJ1-4; D might be TRBD1 (5 bases). This CDR3 has 17 amino acids. V was pared by 1 base and J by 8 bases, with 20 bases between. Germline CDR1 and CDR2: SEHNR and FQNEAQ (reference sequence). CDR3 coding DNA: TGTGCCAGCAGCTTAGAAGAGAGTCCCCTTAGGGGAGAAAAACTGTTTTTT. Encoded protein: CASSLEESPLRGEKLFF. Full variable domain (rest looked up from reference TRBV7-9 and TRBJ1-4): DTGVSQNPRHKITKRGQNVTFRCDPISEHNRLYWYRQTLGQGPEFLTYFQNEAQLEKSRLLSDRFSAERPKGSFSTLEIQRTEQGDSAMYLCASSLEESPLRGEKLFFGSGTQLSVL.

This clonotype showed up just a few times. The V call is TRBV5-1, the J call TRBJ2-1; 11 nucleotides line up with TRBD2. The CDR3 has 17 residues. Unmatched junction bases numbered 12, after V lost 3 bases and J lost 7 bases. The germline CDR1 and CDR2 sequences are SGHRS and YFSETQ. The CDR3 loop reads CASSWGTSGLTRNEQFF. Written as DNA, the CDR3 is TGCGCCAGCAGCTGGGGGACTAGCGGCCTCACAAGGAATGAGCAGTTCTTC.

This clonotype was detected only a few times. The rearrangement links TRBV6-2 or TRBV6-3 to TRBJ1-4; D gene ambiguous. Germline V lookup: CDR1 MNHEY, CDR2 SVGEGT. The ends were cut back, 6 bases at V and 3 bases at J, with 14 bases in the middle. The CDR3 is 15 amino acids. CDR3 sequence reads: CASSRVDAANEKLFF. CDR3 nucleotides: TGTGCCAGCAGCCGTGTGGACGCAGCTAATGAAAAACTGTTTTTT.

This clonotype occurred a few times. The rearrangement links TRBV20-1 to TRBJ1-3; D remains ambiguous. Germline-derived CDR1 and CDR2 are DFQATT and SNEGSKA (reference sequence). Between the trimmed V and J ends, which lost 3 bases and 0 bases, there was a span of 6 bases. The CDR3 totals 13 residues. The DNA for the CDR3 is TGCAGTGCTAGGCTGGCCTCTGGAAACACCATATATTTT. This sequence encodes CSARLASGNTIYF.

J is TRBJ1-1 and V is TRBV5-1, with 10 bases aligning to TRBD1. This CDR3 spans 15 amino acids. Per germline, CDR1 SGHRS and CDR2 YFSETQ. V trimming: 2 bases; J trimming: 3 bases; junction bases outside the gene matches: 4. The CDR3 coding sequence is TGCGCCAGCAGCTTCGGGACAGGGGAGTACACTGAAGCTTTCTTT. Encoded protein: CASSFGTGEYTEAFF.

This clonotype showed up just a few times. J is TRBJ2-5 and V is TRBV7-8, with TRBD1 matching over 7 bases. The germline CDR1 and CDR2 sequences are SGHVS and FQNEAQ. The ends lost 5 bases at V and 4 bases at J; junction bases unmatched: 13. CDR3 size: 16 residues. CDR3 sequence reads: CASSPHRGRGLETQYF. DNA for the CDR3: TGTGCCAGCAGCCCCCACAGGGGTCGAGGTTTAGAGACCCAGTACTTC.

This clonotype has a handful of counts. The J gene is TRBJ2-5, the V gene TRBV20-1; D is uncertain. Near its end, the DNA agrees better with TRBJ2-7, so the J call may be wrong. The germline V gene encodes CDR1 DFQATT and CDR2 SNEGSKA (reference sequence). This CDR3 region has 10 residues. The CDR3 sequence: CSARKYEQYF. CDR3 DNA sequence: TGCAGTGCTAGAAAATACGAGCAGTACTTC.

The V gene is TRBV12-5, the J gene TRBJ2-3; D is undetermined. The CDR3 runs 20 residues. Germline V CDR1 and CDR2: LGHNT, FRNRAP. V was cut by 4 bases and J by 0 bases, with 26 bases left in between. The CDR3 DNA reads as TGTGCTAGTGGTTCCTCTCGGGTCAGCCCGACTCAGACTAGCACAGATACGCAGTATTTT. Translating gives CASGSSRVSPTQTSTDTQYF. The full variable domain, rest sourced from reference TRBV12-5 and TRBJ2-3, is DARVTQTPRHKVTEMGQEVTMRCQPILGHNTVFWYRQTMMQGLELLAYFRNRAPLDDSGMPKDRFSAEMPDATLATLKIQPSEPRDSAVYFCASGSSRVSPTQTSTDTQYFGPGTRLTVL.

The chain's CDR3 is CASSSSRPGRETQYF. In nucleotides, the CDR3 is TGTGCCAGCAGCTCTAGCCGGCCTGGGCGAGAGACCCAGTACTTC. The rearrangement links TRBV7-6 to TRBJ2-5, with a possible D match to TRBD2 (5 bases). Per the germline V gene, CDR1 is SGHVS and CDR2 is FNYEAQ. V was clipped by 4 bases and J by 4 bases, with 16 bases between them. The CDR3 is 15 amino acids.

This clonotype showed up just a few times. This chain connects TRBV5-1 to TRBJ2-1; D remains ambiguous. The end of the DNA is better explained by TRBJ2-7, so the J call may be wrong. Germline V gene sequence: CDR1 SGHRS, CDR2 YFSETQ. The CDR3 is 14 amino acids. The DNA of the CDR3 is TGCGCCAGCAGCTTGGCCCCGGACCCATACGAGCAGTACTTC. Protein product: CASSLAPDPYEQYF.

This clonotype was counted many times. The chain couples TRBV29-1 to TRBJ2-1; no firm D call. The V end was cut by 3 bases, the J end by 3 bases, with 3 bases between. CDR3 size: 11 residues. Germline values: CDR1 SQVTM, CDR2 ANQGSEA. Here the CDR3 DNA reads TGCAGCGTTGATCACTACAATGAGCAGTTCTTC. It yields the protein CSVDHYNEQFF.